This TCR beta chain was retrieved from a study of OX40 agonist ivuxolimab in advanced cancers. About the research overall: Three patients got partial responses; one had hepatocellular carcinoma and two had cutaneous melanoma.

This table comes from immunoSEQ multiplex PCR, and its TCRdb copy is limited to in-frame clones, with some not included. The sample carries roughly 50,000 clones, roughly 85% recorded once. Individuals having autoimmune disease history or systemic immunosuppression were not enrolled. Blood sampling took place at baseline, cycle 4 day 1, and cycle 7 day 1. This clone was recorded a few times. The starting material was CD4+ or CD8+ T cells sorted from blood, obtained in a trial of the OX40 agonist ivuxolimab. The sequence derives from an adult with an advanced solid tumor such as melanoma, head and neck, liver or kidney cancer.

In DNA, the CDR3 is TGTGCCAGCAGCTTATCAACTAGCGGGGGCCGAGGTGAGCAGTTCTTC. Amino acids: CASSLSTSGGRGEQFF. The chain links TRBV7-2 to TRBJ2-1, with 11 bases that match TRBD2. The germline gives CDR1 SGHTA, CDR2 FQGNSA. The CDR3 runs 16 residues. J gave up 9 bases and V 2 bases, and 9 bases lay outside the gene matches.